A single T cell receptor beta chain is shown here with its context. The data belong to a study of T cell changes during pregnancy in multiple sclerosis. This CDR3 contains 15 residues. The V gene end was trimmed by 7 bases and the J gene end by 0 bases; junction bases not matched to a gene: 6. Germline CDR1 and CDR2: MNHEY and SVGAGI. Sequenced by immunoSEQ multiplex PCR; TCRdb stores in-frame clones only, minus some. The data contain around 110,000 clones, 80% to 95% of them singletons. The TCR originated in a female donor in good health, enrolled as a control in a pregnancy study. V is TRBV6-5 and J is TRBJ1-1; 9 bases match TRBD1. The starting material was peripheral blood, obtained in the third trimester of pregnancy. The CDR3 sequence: CASTKQGAMNTEAFF. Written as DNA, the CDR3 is TGTGCCAGCACAAAACAGGGGGCTATGAACACTGAAGCTTTCTTT.